Here is one T cell receptor beta chain with its context. What it recognizes is unknown. Within the sample, other DNA sequences also encode this same CDR3. TCRdb keeps only in-frame clones here, not all; method: immunoSEQ multiplex PCR. The repertoire holds 200,000 to 300,000 clones, with roughly 87% as singletons. Germline V gives CDR1 SGHRS, CDR2 YFSETQ. V dropped 2 bases and J dropped 1 base, with 7 bases sitting between them. The CDR3 spans 13 residues. The entry originates in a study of cytomegalovirus exposure and HLA in healthy donors. Whole-study findings and limits: The study put 160 or so TCR beta chains on its list as cytomegalovirus-associated. Rarity held for most TCR sequences, but there were some public TCRs that occurred in many donors. A classifier reportedly called cytomegalovirus status with high sensitivity and specificity.

This TCR derives from a woman between 25 and 40 years old in good health and CMV-seronegative. The genes are TRBV5-1 and TRBJ2-7; the D gene is possibly TRBD2 (5 bases). The source material was PBMCs. CDR3 coding DNA: TGCGCCAGCAGCTTCGGCGGGTCCTACGAGCAGTACTTC. Translation: CASSFGGSYEQYF.